This is a list of T cell receptor beta chains from one sample in a study of blood T cell repertoires in COVID-19. The assay was immunoSEQ multiplex PCR, and TCRdb's table has in-frame clones only and misses some. Of approximately 230,000 clones listed, about 90% are singletons. Specimen: PBMCs or T cells enriched from blood (not recorded which). The origin of the receptors is a woman aged 50 to 60 with acute COVID-19. CDR3s include the opening cysteine and the closing phenylalanine or tryptophan. The D gene is left open where the match is weak. A row's size may be missing; if present it is once, few, many or a size class.

CDR3nt: TGTGCCAGCAGTTACGAGGCAGGGCGTGCCGAGCAGTACTTC; CDR3aa: CASSYEAGRAEQYF; j_gene: TRBJ2-7; v_gene: TRBV6-5; d_gene: .; abundance: .
CDR3nt: TGTGCCAGCAGTTACTTAACGGGTAGGGAGACCCAGTACTTC; CDR3aa: CASSYLTGRETQYF; j_gene: TRBJ2-5; v_gene: TRBV6-5; d_gene: .; abundance: .
CDR3nt: TGTGCCACCAGCAGTGACTGGGTGGGGGAGCTGTTTTTT; CDR3aa: CATSSDWVGELFF; j_gene: TRBJ2-2; v_gene: TRBV15; d_gene: .; abundance: .
CDR3nt: TGCGCCAGCAGCCAATGGCCTAGCGGAACTTACAATGAGCAGTTCTTC; CDR3aa: CASSQWPSGTYNEQFF; j_gene: TRBJ2-1; v_gene: TRBV4-3; d_gene: TRBD2; abundance: .
CDR3nt: TGCGCCAGCAGTGTAACTAGCCCCTACAATGAGCAGTTCTTC; CDR3aa: CASSVTSPYNEQFF; j_gene: TRBJ2-1; v_gene: TRBV10-2; d_gene: .; abundance: .
CDR3nt: TGTGCCAGCAGTGAATGGAGCGAAAAACTGTTTTTT; CDR3aa: CASSEWSEKLFF; j_gene: TRBJ1-4; v_gene: TRBV6-1; d_gene: .; abundance: .
CDR3nt: TGTGCCAGCAGCCATAGCGGGAGCTATGAGCAGTTCTTC; CDR3aa: CASSHSGSYEQFF; j_gene: TRBJ2-1; v_gene: TRBV27; d_gene: TRBD2; abundance: .
CDR3nt: TGTGCCAGCAGTTCCCGGGACAGACTCGGCAATGAGCAGTTCTTC; CDR3aa: CASSSRDRLGNEQFF; j_gene: TRBJ2-1; v_gene: TRBV27; d_gene: TRBD1; abundance: once
CDR3nt: TGTGCCAGCAGTGAAAGTAGCGGGAACACCGGGGAGCTGTTTTTT; CDR3aa: CASSESSGNTGELFF; j_gene: TRBJ2-2; v_gene: TRBV2; d_gene: .; abundance: .
CDR3nt: TGCGCCAGCAGTCTTCAGGGGGTACTCACAGATACGCAGTATTTT; CDR3aa: CASSLQGVLTDTQYF; j_gene: TRBJ2-3; v_gene: TRBV5-1; d_gene: TRBD1; abundance: .
CDR3nt: TGTGCCAGCAGCCCACTAGCGGGAGTGAACACCGGGGAGCTGTTTTTT; CDR3aa: CASSPLAGVNTGELFF; j_gene: TRBJ2-2; v_gene: TRBV2; d_gene: TRBD2; abundance: .
CDR3nt: TGTGCCAGCAGCCCCCCTAACACCGGGGAGCTGTTTTTT; CDR3aa: CASSPPNTGELFF; j_gene: TRBJ2-2; v_gene: TRBV9; d_gene: .; abundance: .
CDR3nt: TGCGCCAGCAGCTTGGACAGGCTGAACACTGAAGCTTTCTTT; CDR3aa: CASSLDRLNTEAFF; j_gene: TRBJ1-1; v_gene: TRBV5-1; d_gene: .; abundance: .
CDR3nt: TGTGCCAGCAGCTTGCGTAGAGAGGGGGAGGGGAGCTCCTACAATGAGCAGTTCTTC; CDR3aa: CASSLRREGEGSSYNEQFF; j_gene: TRBJ2-1; v_gene: TRBV7-3; d_gene: .; abundance: .
CDR3nt: TGCAGCGTTGTAGGCCCAGGGAGGTCGAACACCGGGGAGCTGTTTTTT; CDR3aa: CSVVGPGRSNTGELFF; j_gene: TRBJ2-2; v_gene: TRBV29-1; d_gene: .; abundance: .
CDR3nt: TGTGCCAGCAGCTTAGCGCTCAGACTAGCGGGAGGCCGGGGGATTCAGTACTTC; CDR3aa: CASSLALRLAGGRGIQYF; j_gene: TRBJ2-4; v_gene: TRBV7-2; d_gene: TRBD2; abundance: .
CDR3nt: TGTGCCAGCAGTTTAGCTAGGCCTGGCTACACCTTC; CDR3aa: CASSLARPGYTF; j_gene: TRBJ1-2; v_gene: TRBV28; d_gene: .; abundance: .